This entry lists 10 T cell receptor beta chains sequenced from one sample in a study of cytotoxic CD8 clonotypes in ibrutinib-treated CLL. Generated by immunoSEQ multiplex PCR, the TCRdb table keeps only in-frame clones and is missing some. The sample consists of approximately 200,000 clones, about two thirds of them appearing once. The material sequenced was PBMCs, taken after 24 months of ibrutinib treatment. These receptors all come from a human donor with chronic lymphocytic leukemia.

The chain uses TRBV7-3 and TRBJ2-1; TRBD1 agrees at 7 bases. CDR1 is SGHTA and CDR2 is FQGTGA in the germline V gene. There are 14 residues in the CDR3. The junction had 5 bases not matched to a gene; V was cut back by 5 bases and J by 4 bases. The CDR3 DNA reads TGTGCCAGCAGCCTCCGGGACAGATACAATGAGCAGTTCTTC. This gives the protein CASSLRDRYNEQFF. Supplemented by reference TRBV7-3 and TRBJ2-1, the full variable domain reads GAGVSQTPSNKVTEKGKYVELRCDPISGHTALYWYRQSLGQGPEFLIYFQGTGAADDSGLPNDRFFAVRPEGSVSTLKIQRTERGDSAVYLCASSLRDRYNEQFFGPGTRLTVL.

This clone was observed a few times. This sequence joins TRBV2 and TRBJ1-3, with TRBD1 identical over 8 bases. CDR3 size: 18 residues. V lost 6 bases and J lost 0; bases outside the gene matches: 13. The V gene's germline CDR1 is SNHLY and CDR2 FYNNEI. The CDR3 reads CASSMDREQFVSGNTIYF. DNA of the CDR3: TGTGCCAGCAGCATGGACAGGGAGCAGTTCGTCTCTGGAAACACCATATATTTT. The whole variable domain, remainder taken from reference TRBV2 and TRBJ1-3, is EPEVTQTPSHQVTQMGQEVILRCVPISNHLYFYWYRQILGQKVEFLVSFYNNEISEKSEIFDDQFSVERPDGSNFTLKIRSTKLEDSAMYFCASSMDREQFVSGNTIYFGEGSWLTVV.

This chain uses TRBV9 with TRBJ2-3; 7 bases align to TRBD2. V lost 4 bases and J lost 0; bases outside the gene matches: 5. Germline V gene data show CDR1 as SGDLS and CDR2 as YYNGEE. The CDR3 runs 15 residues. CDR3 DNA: TGTGCCAGCAGCACGACTAGCACTAGCACAGATACGCAGTATTTT. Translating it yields CASSTTSTSTDTQYF.

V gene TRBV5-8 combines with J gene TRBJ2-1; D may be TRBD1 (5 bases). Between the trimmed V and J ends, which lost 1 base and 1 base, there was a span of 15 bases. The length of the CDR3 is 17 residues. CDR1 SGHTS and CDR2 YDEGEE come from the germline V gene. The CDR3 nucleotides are TGTGCCAGCAGCTTGCGCTCAGGGATTTGGTCCTACAATGAGCAGTTCTTC. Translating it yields CASSLRSGIWSYNEQFF.

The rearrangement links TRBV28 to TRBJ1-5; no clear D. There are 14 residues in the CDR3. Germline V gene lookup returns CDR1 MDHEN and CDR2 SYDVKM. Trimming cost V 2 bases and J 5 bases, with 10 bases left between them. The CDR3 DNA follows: TGTGCCAGCAGTTTAAATTTAGCGGATCAGCCCCAGCATTTT. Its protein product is CASSLNLADQPQHF.

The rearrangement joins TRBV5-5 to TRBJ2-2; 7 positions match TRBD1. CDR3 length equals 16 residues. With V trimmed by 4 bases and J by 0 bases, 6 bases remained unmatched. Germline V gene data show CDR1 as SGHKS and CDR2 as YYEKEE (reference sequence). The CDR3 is CASSHQGTANTGELFF. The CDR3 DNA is TGTGCCAGCAGCCACCAAGGGACAGCGAACACCGGGGAGCTGTTTTTT.

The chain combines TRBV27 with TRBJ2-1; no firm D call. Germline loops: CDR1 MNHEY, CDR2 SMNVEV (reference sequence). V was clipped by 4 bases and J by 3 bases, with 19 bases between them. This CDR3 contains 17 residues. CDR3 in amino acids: CASSWLRNAMIYNEQFF. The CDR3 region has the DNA TGTGCCAGCAGTTGGCTCCGCAACGCGATGATCTACAATGAGCAGTTCTTC.

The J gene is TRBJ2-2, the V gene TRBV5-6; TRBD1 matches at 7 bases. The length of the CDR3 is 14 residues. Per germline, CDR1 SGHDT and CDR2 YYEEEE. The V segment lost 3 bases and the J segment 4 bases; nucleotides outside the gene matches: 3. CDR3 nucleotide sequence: TGTGCCAGCAGCTCAGGGGGACGCACCGGGGAGCTGTTTTTT. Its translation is CASSSGGRTGELFF.

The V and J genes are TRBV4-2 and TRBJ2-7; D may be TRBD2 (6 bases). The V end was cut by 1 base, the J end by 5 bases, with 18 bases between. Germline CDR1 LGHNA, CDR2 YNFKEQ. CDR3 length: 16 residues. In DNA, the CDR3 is TGTGCCAGCAGCCAAGGCGTGGCGGGAAGCCCCCACGAGCAGTACTTC. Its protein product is CASSQGVAGSPHEQYF.

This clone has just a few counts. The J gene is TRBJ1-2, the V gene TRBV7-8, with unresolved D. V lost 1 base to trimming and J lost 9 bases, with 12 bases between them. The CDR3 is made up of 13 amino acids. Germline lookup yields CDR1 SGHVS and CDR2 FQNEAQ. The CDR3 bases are TGTGCCAGCAGCTTAGGGCCCAGTGGTAGCTACACCTTC. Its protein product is CASSLGPSGSYTF.